This entry describes one T cell receptor (beta chain). Its target is unknown. This CDR3 comprises 18 residues. Trimming took off 3 bases at V and 5 bases at J, with 22 bases between the two ends. Germline lookup yields CDR1 KGHSH and CDR2 LQKENI. The data stem from a study of cytomegalovirus exposure and HLA in healthy donors. Study outcomes and limitations: According to reports, the classifier identified cytomegalovirus status with high specificity and sensitivity. Listed as cytomegalovirus-associated were over 150 TCR beta chains. The tendency of first-cohort TCR clusters to co-occur in the 120 validation repertoires was identified by a subsequent analysis.

Profiled with immunoSEQ multiplex PCR; TCRdb holds only in-frame clones, not every one. The sample records about 110,000 clones, 95% being singletons. The roughly 120-subject validation cohort, separate from the approximately 640-subject first cohort, included the donors. The sample was PBMCs. This clonotype was obtained from a woman under 30 in good health and CMV-seronegative. The gene calls are TRBV18 and TRBJ2-2, with D possibly being TRBD1 (6 bases). The DNA of the CDR3 is TGTGCCAGCTCACCGCAAGGAGTGGGGGCTCCGGGGACCGGGGAGCTGTTTTTT. The encoded protein is CASSPQGVGAPGTGELFF.